This T cell receptor (beta chain) originates from a study of response to subunit inactivated influenza vaccine. Concerning this clonotype: Its antigen is currently unknown.

Germline CDR1 is DFQATT and CDR2 is SNEGSKA (reference sequence). This CDR3 contains 16 residues. The ends were cut back, 0 bases at V and 3 bases at J, with 18 bases in the middle. Study findings and constraints: Authors suggested seasonal influenza vaccinations each recruit few new T cells.

From the RT-PCR reads, TCRdb called clonotypes with MiXCR, one entry per CDR3 protein. The table lists roughly 170,000 distinct CDR3 sequences, around 9% of them singletons. This chain uses TRBV20-1 with TRBJ2-7; D could derive from TRBD1 or TRBD2 (5 bases each). This material consisted of non-naive T cells sorted from PBMCs, taken on the day of vaccination. The receptor comes from a man aged 50-59 years who received an inactivated influenza vaccine. The CDR3 DNA is TGCAGTGCTAGAGATCGACGGACATCCGCGGGCTACGAGCAGTACTTC. Residues: CSARDRRTSAGYEQYF.